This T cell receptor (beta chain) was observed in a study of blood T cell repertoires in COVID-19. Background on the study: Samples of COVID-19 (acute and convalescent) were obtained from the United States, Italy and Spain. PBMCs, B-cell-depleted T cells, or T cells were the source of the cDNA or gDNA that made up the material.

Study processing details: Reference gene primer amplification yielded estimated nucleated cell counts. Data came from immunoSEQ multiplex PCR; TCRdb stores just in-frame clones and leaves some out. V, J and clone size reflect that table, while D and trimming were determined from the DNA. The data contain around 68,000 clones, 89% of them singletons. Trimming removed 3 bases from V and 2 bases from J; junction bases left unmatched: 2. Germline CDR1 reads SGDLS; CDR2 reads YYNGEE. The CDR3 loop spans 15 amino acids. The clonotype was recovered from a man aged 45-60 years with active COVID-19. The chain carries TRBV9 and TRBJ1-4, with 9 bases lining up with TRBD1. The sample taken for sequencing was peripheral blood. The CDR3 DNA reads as TGTGCCAGCAGCGCCGGGACAGGGACTAATGAAAAACTGTTTTTT. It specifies CASSAGTGTNEKLFF.